The present T cell receptor beta chain was sequenced within a study of blood T cells in healthy people across ages. Study-wide points: Getting older went along with TCR beta diversity per million T cells dropping roughly linearly.

CDR3 length equals 16 residues. Germline V gene data show CDR1 as SNHLY and CDR2 as FYNNEI. V lost 8 bases and J lost 0, with 17 bases in between. Concerning this clonotype itself: The target antigen is unknown.

Then a second PCR, running about 6 to 12 cycles, was carried out with a sample-barcoded 5' primer and a J-beta primer mix. MiXCR was run by TCRdb on the 5' RACE reads, yielding one entry per CDR3 protein. This table has about 750,000 distinct CDR3 sequences, about 53% appearing once. The TCR originated in a man older than 75 in good health. The chain recombines TRBV2 with TRBJ2-1; D perhaps matches TRBD2 (6 bases). Sequencing was performed on blood. In DNA, the CDR3 is TGTGCCAGCTCAAATAGCGGATGGAGCTCCTACAATGAGCAGTTCTTC. Protein: CASSNSGWSSYNEQFF.